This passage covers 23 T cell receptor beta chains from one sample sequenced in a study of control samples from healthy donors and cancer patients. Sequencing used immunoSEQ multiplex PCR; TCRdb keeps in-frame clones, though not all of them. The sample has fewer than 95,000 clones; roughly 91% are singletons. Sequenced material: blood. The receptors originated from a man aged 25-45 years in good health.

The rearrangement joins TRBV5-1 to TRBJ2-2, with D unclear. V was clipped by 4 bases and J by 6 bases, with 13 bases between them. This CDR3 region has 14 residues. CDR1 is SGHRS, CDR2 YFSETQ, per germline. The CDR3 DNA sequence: TGCGCCAGCAGCCCCCAGACGGCCGCCGGGGAGCTGTTTTTT. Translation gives CASSPQTAAGELFF.

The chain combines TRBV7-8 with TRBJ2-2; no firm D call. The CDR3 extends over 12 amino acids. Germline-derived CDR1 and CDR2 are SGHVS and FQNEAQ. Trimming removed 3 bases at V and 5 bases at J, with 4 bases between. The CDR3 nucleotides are TGTGCCAGCAGCTTGGGTACCGGGGAGCTGTTTTTT. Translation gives CASSLGTGELFF.

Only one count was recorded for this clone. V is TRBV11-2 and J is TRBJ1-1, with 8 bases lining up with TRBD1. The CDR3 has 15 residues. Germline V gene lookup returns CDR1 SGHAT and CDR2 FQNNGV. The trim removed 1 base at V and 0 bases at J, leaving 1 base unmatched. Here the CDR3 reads CASSLGDRMNTEAFF. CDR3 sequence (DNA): TGTGCCAGCAGCTTAGGGGACAGGATGAACACTGAAGCTTTCTTT.

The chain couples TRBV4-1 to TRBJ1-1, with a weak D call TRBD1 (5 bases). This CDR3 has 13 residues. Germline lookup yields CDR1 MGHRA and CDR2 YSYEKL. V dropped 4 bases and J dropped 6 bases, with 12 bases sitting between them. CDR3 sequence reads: CASSLQGWSEAFF. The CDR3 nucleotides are TGCGCCAGCAGCCTCCAGGGTTGGTCTGAAGCTTTCTTT.

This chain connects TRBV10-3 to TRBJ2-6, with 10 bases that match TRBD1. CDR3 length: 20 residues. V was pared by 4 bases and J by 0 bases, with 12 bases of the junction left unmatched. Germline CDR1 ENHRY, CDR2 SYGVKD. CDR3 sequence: CAISVTGTGANPSGANVLTF. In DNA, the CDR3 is TGTGCCATCAGTGTCACCGGGACAGGGGCAAATCCCTCTGGGGCCAACGTCCTGACTTTC.

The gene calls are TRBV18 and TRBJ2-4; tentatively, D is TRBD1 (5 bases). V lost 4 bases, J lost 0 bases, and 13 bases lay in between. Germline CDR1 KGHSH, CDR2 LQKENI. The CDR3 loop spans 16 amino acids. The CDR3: CASSLQGSLAKNIQYF. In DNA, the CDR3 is TGTGCCAGCTCACTTCAGGGATCGCTAGCCAAAAACATTCAGTACTTC.

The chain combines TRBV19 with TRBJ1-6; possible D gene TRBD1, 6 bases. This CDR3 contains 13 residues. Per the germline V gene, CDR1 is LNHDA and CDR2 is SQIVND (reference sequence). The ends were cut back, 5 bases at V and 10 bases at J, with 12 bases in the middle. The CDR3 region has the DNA TGTGCCAGTAGTGAAACAGGGACCTCACCCCTCCACTTT. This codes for CASSETGTSPLHF.

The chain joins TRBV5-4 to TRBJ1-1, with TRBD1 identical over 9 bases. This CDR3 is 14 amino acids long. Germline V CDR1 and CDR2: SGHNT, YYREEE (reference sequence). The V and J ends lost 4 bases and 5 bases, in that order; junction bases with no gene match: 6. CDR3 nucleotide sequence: TGTGCCAGCAGCACCGGACAGGGGAGGACTGAAGCTTTCTTT. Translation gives CASSTGQGRTEAFF. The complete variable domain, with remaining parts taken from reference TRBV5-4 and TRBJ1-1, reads ETGVTQSPTHLIKTRGQQVTLRCSSQSGHNTVSWYQQALGQGPQFIFQYYREEENGRGNFPPRFSGLQFPNYSSELNVNALELDDSALYLCASSTGQGRTEAFFGQGTRLTVV.

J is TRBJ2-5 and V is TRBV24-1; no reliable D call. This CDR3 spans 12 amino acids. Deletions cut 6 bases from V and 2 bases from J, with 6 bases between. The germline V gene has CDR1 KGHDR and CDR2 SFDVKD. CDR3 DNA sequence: TGTGCCACCAGTCCCCGACAAGAGACCCAGTACTTC. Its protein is CATSPRQETQYF.

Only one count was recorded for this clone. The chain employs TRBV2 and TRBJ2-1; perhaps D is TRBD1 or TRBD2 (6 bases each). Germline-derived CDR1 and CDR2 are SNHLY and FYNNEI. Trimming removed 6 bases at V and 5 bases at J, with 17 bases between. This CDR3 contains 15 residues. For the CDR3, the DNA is TGTGCCAGCAGGGCGGCGGAGGGGGGCCACAATGAGCAGTTCTTC. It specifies CASRAAEGGHNEQFF.

The CDR3 DNA is TGTGCCAGCAGTTTATCGACAGGGGGACCGTACGAGCAGTACTTC. Translating it yields CASSLSTGGPYEQYF. The chain has TRBV28 and TRBJ2-7; 9 bases match TRBD1. The V and J ends lost 1 base and 4 bases, in that order; junction bases with no gene match: 5. The germline CDR1 and CDR2 sequences are MDHEN and SYDVKM. There are 15 residues in the CDR3.

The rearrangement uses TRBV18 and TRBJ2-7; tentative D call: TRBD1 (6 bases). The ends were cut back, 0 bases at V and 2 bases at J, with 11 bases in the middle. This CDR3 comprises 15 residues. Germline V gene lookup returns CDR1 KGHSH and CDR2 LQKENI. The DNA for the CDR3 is TGTGCCAGCTCACCACCTGACAGGAGAGCCTACGAGCAGTACTTC. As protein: CASSPPDRRAYEQYF.

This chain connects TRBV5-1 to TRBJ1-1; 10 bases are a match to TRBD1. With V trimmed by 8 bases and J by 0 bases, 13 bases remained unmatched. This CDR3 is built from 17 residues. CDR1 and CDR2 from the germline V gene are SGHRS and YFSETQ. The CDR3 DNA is TGCGCCAGTCAGATGACAGGGGGCCTACTTATGAACACTGAAGCTTTCTTT. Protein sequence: CASQMTGGLLMNTEAFF. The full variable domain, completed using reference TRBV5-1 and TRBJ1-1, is KAGVTQTPRYLIKTRGQQVTLSCSPISGHRSVSWYQQTPGQGLQFLFEYFSETQRNKGNFPGRFSGRQFSNSRSEMNVSTLELGDSALYLCASQMTGGLLMNTEAFFGQGTRLTVV.

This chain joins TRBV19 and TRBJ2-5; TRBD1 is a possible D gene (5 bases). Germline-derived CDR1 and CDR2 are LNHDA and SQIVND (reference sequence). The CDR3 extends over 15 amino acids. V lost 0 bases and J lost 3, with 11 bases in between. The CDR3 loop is CASSIELRQKETQYF. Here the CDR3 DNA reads TGTGCCAGTAGTATAGAATTGAGACAGAAAGAGACCCAGTACTTC.

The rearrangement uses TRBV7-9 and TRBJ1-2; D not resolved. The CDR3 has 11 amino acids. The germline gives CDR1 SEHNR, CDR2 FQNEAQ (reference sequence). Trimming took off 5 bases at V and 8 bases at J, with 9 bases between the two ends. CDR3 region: CASSLLEGYTF. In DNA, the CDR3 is TGTGCCAGCAGCCTCCTTGAAGGCTACACCTTC.

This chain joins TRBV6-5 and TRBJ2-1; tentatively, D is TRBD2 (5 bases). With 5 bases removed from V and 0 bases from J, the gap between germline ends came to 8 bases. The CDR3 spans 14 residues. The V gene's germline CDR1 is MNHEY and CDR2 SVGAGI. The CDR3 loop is CASSPGSSYNEQFF. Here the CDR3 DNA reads TGTGCCAGCAGTCCGGGGAGCTCCTACAATGAGCAGTTCTTC.

The CDR3 sequence: CSGSAAGVNYNEQFF. In DNA form, the CDR3 reads TGCAGCGGCTCTGCAGCGGGAGTTAATTACAATGAGCAGTTCTTC. The chain employs TRBV29-1 and TRBJ2-1; 8 bases match TRBD2. Germline loops: CDR1 SQVTM, CDR2 ANQGSEA. The CDR3 consists of 15 residues. V dropped 7 bases and J dropped 4; count of bases not matched to a gene: 12.

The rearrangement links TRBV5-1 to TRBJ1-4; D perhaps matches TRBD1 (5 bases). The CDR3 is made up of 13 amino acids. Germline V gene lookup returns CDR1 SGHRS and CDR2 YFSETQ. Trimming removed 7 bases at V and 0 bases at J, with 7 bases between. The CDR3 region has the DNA TGCGCCAGCCGGGGGGCAACTAATGAAAAACTGTTTTTT. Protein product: CASRGATNEKLFF.

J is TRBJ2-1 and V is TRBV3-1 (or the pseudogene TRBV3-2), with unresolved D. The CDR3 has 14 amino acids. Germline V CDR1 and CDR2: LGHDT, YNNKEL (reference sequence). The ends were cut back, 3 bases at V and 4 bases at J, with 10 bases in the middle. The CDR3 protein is CASSQGPPYNEQFF. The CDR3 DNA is TGTGCCAGCAGCCAGGGCCCCCCTTACAATGAGCAGTTCTTC.

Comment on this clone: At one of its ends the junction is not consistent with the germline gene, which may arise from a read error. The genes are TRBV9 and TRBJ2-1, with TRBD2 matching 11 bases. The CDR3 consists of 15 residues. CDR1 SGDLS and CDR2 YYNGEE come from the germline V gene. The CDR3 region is CASSAGLAGYSEQFF. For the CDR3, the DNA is TGTGCCAGCAGCGCCGGACTAGCGGGCTACAGTGAGCAGTTCTTC.

CDR3 amino acids: CAWSRSTSGNRNEQFF. CDR3 DNA sequence: TGTGCCTGGAGTCGATCGACTAGCGGGAACAGGAATGAGCAGTTCTTC. The rearrangement links TRBV30 to TRBJ2-1; 11 bases are shared with TRBD2. The ends lost 2 bases at V and 7 bases at J; junction bases unmatched: 10. Germline loops: CDR1 GTSNPN, CDR2 SVGIG (reference sequence). The CDR3 spans 16 residues.

The CDR3 loop is CAIQTSGSSQTQYF. CDR3 DNA: TGTGCCATCCAGACTAGCGGGAGTTCACAGACCCAGTACTTC. V gene TRBV3-1 (or the pseudogene TRBV3-2) combines with J gene TRBJ2-5; 12 bases match TRBD2. CDR1 and CDR2 (germline): LGHDT, YNNKEL (reference sequence). Trimming removed 10 bases from V and 6 bases from J; junction bases left unmatched: 9. CDR3 length: 14 residues.

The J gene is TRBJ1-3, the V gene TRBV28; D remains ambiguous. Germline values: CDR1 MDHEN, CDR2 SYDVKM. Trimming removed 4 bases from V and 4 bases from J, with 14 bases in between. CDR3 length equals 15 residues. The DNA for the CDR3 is TGTGCCAGCAGTTCGGGTTCGGGTAACGGAAACACCATATATTTT. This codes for CASSSGSGNGNTIYF.